This passage covers 9 T cell receptor beta chains from one sample sequenced in a study of T cell responses to AZD1222 COVID-19 vaccine. Produced via immunoSEQ multiplex PCR; TCRdb's table is partial and in-frame only. The sample has approximately 80,000 clones, approximately 80% seen once. The source material was peripheral blood, sampled on day 0 of AZD1222 vaccination. These receptors were taken from an adult in good health.

Regarding this clone: It may be a read error: a sequence one base away is much more abundant. The genes are TRBV5-6 and TRBJ1-2, with 11 positions matching TRBD1. The CDR3 covers 14 residues. The germline gives CDR1 SGHDT, CDR2 YYEEEE. The ends lost 5 bases at V and 4 bases at J; junction bases unmatched: 4. The CDR3 DNA reads TGTGCCAGCAGTTCCGGGACAGGGGGCTATGGCTACACCTTC. Amino acids: CASSSGTGGYGYTF.

This chain connects TRBV5-1 to TRBJ1-6; 10 bases agree with TRBD1. Germline CDR1 is SGHRS and CDR2 is YFSETQ. Unmatched junction bases numbered 3, after V lost 4 bases and J lost 8 bases. The CDR3 runs 14 residues. Here the CDR3 DNA reads TGCGCCAGCAGCCAAGACAGGGGGCATTCACCCCTCCACTTT. Amino acids: CASSQDRGHSPLHF.

The V call is TRBV7-9, the J call TRBJ1-1, with 8 bases fitting TRBD1. The J segment lost 5 bases and the V segment lost 1 base, leaving 6 bases of the junction unmatched. The CDR3 has 15 amino acids. CDR1 and CDR2 from the germline V gene are SEHNR and FQNEAQ (reference sequence). The CDR3 nucleotides are TGTGCCAGCAGCTTAGGCCTGGACAGGGAAACTGAAGCTTTCTTT. Encoded protein: CASSLGLDRETEAFF.

Concerning this clone: A junction boundary mismatches the germline segment, possibly from a read error. The chain recombines TRBV6-1 with TRBJ2-7; 7 bases align to TRBD2. Germline V gene lookup returns CDR1 MNHNS and CDR2 SASEGT. This CDR3 has 15 residues. In DNA, the CDR3 is TGTGCCAGCAGCGAAGGGAGGGTTCTAGTCTACGAGCAGTACTTC. This encodes CASSEGRVLVYEQYF.

The chain recombines TRBV7-2 with TRBJ2-7; tentatively, D is TRBD1 (6 bases). V was cut by 4 bases and J by 1 base, with 11 bases left in between. The length of the CDR3 is 14 residues. CDR1 SGHTA and CDR2 FQGNSA come from the germline V gene. Here the CDR3 DNA reads TGTGCCAGCAGCTCTATGAGGGGGTCCTACGAGCAGTACTTC. It is translated as CASSSMRGSYEQYF.

CDR3 residues: CASRSRGNTGELFF. CDR3 DNA: TGTGCCAGCAGAAGCAGGGGGAACACCGGGGAGCTGTTTTTT. This chain uses TRBV5-6 with TRBJ2-2, with D perhaps matching TRBD1 (6 bases). Trimming took off 5 bases at V and 1 base at J, with 9 bases between the two ends. Germline V gene data show CDR1 as SGHDT and CDR2 as YYEEEE. CDR3 length: 14 amino acids.

The chain combines TRBV10-1 with TRBJ1-5; D remains ambiguous. The CDR3 runs to 13 residues. In germline, CDR1 is WNHNN, CDR2 SYGVQD (reference sequence). Trimming removed 1 base at V and 5 bases at J, with 6 bases between. The CDR3 loop is CASSEYRHQPQHF. The CDR3 DNA is TGCGCCAGCAGTGAGTACCGCCATCAGCCCCAGCATTTT.

V usage is TRBV5-4 and J usage is TRBJ2-5, with TRBD2 matching 8 bases. Trimming at V came to 4 bases and at J to 1 base, leaving 12 bases not matched to a gene. The germline gives CDR1 SGHNT, CDR2 YYREEE (reference sequence). This CDR3 is built from 17 residues. In DNA, the CDR3 is TGTGCCAGCAGCAGACCGAGGCGGGAGGTAGGCCAAGAGACCCAGTACTTC. Translated, it gives CASSRPRREVGQETQYF.

The V gene is TRBV5-4, the J gene TRBJ2-5; a possible D gene is TRBD2 (6 bases). The CDR3 has 13 amino acids. Per germline, CDR1 SGHNT and CDR2 YYREEE (reference sequence). The germline V and J ends were trimmed by 7 bases and 5 bases, with 15 bases remaining between them. The CDR3 is CASAEGSGETQYF. In nucleotides, the CDR3 is TGTGCCAGCGCGGAGGGCTCGGGCGAGACCCAGTACTTC.